Detailed here is one T cell receptor (beta chain). The age range of participants was about 18 to 100 years, with residence in some 25 US areas. This specimen comes from a study of blood T cell repertoires in COVID-19. Study context: In each case, the material was cDNA or gDNA derived from T cells, B-cell-depleted T cells, or PBMCs.

Original processing notes: Nucleated cell counts were estimated from reference gene primer amplification. Clones were read by immunoSEQ multiplex PCR, and TCRdb kept only the in-frame ones, dropping some. From that table come the V and J calls and clone size; the DNA was used to work out D and trimming. The sample carries approximately 290,000 clones, 90% recorded once. With 3 bases removed from V and 2 bases from J, the gap between germline ends came to 20 bases. Germline loops: CDR1 SNHLY, CDR2 FYNNEI. The CDR3 spans 18 residues. This clonotype was obtained from a woman aged 18 to 35 with acute COVID-19. Sequenced material: PBMCs or T cells enriched from blood (not recorded which). J is TRBJ2-4 and V is TRBV2; possibly TRBD2 for D (5 bases). The CDR3 coding sequence is TGTGCCAGCAGTGAGTTGGAATGGGTGAGGGTTACCAAAAACATTCAGTACTTC. Its translation: CASSELEWVRVTKNIQYF.